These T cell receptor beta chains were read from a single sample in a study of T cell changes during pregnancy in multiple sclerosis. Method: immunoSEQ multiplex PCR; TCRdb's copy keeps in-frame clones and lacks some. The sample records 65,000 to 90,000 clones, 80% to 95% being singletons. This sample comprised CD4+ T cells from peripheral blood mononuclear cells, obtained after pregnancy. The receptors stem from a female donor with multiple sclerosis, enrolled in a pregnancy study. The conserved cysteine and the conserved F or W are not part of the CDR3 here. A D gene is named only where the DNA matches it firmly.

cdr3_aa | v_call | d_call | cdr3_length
ASSQEGGATEAF | TRBV4-2 | NA | 12
AWSPLGLGDYGYT | TRBV30 | NA | 13
ASRTPGTSLYEQY | TRBV28 | TRBD2 | 13
ASRRQGLAGETQY | TRBV6-1 | TRBD2 | 13
ASSYRIPGPNSPLH | TRBV6-6 | NA | 14
ASSPRLAGGRAARKETQY | TRBV27 | TRBD2 | 18
ASRDRGAMNTEAF | TRBV6-1 | TRBD1 | 13
ASSRGLAGGSYEQY | TRBV7-9 | TRBD2 | 14
ASSPRGRNTEAF | TRBV7-6 | NA | 12
ASTRGEPPRGYT | TRBV5-4 | NA | 12
ASRKEGTYGYT | TRBV2 | NA | 11
ASPGDSYNEQF | TRBV30 | NA | 11